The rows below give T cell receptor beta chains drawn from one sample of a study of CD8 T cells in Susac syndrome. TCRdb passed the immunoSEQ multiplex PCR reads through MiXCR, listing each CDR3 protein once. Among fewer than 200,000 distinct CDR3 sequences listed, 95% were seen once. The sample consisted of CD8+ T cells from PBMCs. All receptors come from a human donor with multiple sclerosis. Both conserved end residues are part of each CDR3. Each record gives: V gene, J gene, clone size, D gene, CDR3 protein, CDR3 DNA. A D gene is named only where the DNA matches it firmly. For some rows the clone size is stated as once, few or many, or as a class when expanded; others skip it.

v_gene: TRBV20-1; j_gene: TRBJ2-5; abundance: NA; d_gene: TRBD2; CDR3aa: CSARGQRTSGGPQETQYF; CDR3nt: TGCAGTGCTCGGGGACAAAGGACTAGCGGGGGGCCCCAAGAGACCCAGTACTTC
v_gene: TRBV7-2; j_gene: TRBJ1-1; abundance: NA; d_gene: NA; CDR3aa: CASSSGRSEAFF; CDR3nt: TGTGCCAGCAGCTCCGGCCGTTCTGAAGCTTTCTTT
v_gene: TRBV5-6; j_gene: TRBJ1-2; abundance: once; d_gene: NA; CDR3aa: CASTNSYGYTF; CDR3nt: TGTGCCAGCACCAACAGTTACGGCTACACCTTC
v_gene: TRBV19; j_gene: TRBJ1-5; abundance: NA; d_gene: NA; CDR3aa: CASTIGWENQPQHF; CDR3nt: TGTGCCAGTACAATCGGTTGGGAGAATCAGCCCCAGCATTTT
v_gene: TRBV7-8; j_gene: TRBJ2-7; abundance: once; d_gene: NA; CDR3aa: CASSLGRPSIRSYEQYF; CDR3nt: TGTGCCAGCAGCTTAGGTCGGCCTAGCATTCGCTCCTACGAGCAGTACTTC
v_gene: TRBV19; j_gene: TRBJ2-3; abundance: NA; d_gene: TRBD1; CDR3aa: CASSSPGQGTDTQYF; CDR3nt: TGTGCCAGTAGTTCGCCGGGACAGGGGACAGATACGCAGTATTTT
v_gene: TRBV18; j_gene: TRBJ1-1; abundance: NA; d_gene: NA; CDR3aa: CASSSTNTEAFF; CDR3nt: TGTGCCAGCTCATCTACGAACACTGAAGCTTTCTTT
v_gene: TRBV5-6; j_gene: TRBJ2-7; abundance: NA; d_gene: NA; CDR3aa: CASSLGDTSYEQYF; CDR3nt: TGTGCCAGCAGCTTGGGGGACACCTCCTACGAGCAGTACTTC
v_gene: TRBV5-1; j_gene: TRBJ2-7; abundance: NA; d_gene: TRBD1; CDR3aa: CASSWDGQGNYEQYF; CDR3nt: TGCGCCAGCAGCTGGGACGGACAGGGGAACTACGAGCAGTACTTC
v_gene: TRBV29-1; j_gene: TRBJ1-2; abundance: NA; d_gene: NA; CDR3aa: CSVEGTDLYGYTF; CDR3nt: TGCAGCGTTGAGGGTACAGACCTCTATGGCTACACCTTC
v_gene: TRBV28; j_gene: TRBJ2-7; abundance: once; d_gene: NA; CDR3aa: CASSSRSVEQYF; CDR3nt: TGTGCCAGCAGTTCACGCTCGGTCGAGCAGTACTTC
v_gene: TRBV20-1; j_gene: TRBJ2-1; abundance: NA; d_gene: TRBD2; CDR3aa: CSVRTSGRARSYEQFF; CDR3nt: TGCAGTGTCAGGACTAGCGGGAGGGCCCGGTCGTATGAGCAGTTCTTC
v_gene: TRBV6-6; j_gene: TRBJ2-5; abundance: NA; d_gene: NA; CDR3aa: CASSYSEMGGETQYF; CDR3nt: TGTGCCAGCAGTTACTCTGAAATGGGGGGAGAGACCCAGTACTTC
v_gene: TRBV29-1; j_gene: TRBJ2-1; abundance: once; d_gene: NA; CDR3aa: CSVEGGEGTLYNEQFF; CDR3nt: TGCAGCGTTGAAGGGGGTGAAGGGACTCTATACAATGAGCAGTTCTTC
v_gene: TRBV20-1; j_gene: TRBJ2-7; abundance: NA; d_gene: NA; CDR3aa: CSARDTSSYEQYF; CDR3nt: TGCAGTGCTAGAGATACGTCCTCCTACGAGCAGTACTTC
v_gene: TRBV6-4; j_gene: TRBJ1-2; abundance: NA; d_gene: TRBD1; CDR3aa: CASSDLPDRGTAGYTF; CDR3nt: TGTGCCAGCAGTGACTTACCTGACAGGGGCACGGCTGGCTACACCTTC
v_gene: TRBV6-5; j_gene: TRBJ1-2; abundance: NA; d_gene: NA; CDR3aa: CASGEDRANYGYTF; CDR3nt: TGTGCCAGCGGGGAGGACAGAGCTAACTATGGCTACACCTTC
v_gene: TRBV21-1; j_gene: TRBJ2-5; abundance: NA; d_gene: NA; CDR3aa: CASSTRTAPYQETQYF; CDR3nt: TGTGCCAGCAGCACCCGGACAGCTCCGTACCAAGAGACCCAGTACTTC
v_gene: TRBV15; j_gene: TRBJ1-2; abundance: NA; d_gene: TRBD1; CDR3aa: CATSRDPGQGYGYTF; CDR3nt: TGTGCCACCAGCAGAGATCCGGGACAGGGCTATGGCTACACCTTC
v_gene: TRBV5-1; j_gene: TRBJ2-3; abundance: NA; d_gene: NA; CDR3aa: CASSLVGVADTQYF; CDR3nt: TGCGCCAGCAGCTTGGTCGGGGTGGCGGATACGCAGTATTTT
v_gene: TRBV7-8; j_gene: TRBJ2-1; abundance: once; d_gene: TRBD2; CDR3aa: CASSFALAGDEQFF; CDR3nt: TGTGCCAGCAGCTTCGCCCTAGCGGGAGATGAGCAGTTCTTC
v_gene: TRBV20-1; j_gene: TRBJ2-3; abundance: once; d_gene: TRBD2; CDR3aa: CSAPLAGWGDTQYF; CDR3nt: TGCAGTGCCCCACTAGCGGGATGGGGGGATACGCAGTATTTT
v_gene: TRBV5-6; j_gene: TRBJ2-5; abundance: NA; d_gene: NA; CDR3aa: CASSMSVVGETQYF; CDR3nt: TGTGCCAGCAGCATGTCCGTCGTCGGAGAGACCCAGTACTTC
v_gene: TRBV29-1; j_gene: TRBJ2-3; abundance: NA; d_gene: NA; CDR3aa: CSVEDSLSWADTQYF; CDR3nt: TGCAGCGTTGAAGATAGCCTCAGTTGGGCAGATACGCAGTATTTT
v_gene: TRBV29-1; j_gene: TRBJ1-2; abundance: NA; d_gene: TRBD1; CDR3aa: CSVKGQAKDGYTF; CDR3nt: TGCAGCGTTAAGGGACAGGCTAAGGATGGCTACACCTTC
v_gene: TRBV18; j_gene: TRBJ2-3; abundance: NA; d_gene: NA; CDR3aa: CASSPGEPSTDTQYF; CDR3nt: TGTGCCAGCTCACCGGGGGAGCCTAGCACAGATACGCAGTATTTT
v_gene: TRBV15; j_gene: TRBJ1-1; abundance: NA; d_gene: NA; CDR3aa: CATSRDTGEAFF; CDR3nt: TGTGCCACCAGCAGAGACACAGGTGAAGCTTTCTTT
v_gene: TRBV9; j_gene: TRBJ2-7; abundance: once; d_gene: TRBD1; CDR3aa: CASSPEGQGHEQYF; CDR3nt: TGTGCCAGCAGCCCTGAGGGACAGGGGCACGAGCAGTACTTC
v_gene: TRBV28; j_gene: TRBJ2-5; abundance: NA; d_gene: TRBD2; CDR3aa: CASSLIPLAGAGETQYF; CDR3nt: TGTGCCAGCAGTTTGATTCCTCTAGCGGGAGCTGGGGAGACCCAGTACTTC
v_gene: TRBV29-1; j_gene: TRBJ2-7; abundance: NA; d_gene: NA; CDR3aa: CSVGRWYEQYF; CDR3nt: TGCAGCGTTGGAAGGTGGTACGAGCAGTACTTC
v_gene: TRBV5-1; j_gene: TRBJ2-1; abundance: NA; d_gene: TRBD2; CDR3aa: CASRPLARSSYNEQFF; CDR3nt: TGCGCCAGCAGACCACTAGCGCGGAGCTCCTACAATGAGCAGTTCTTC
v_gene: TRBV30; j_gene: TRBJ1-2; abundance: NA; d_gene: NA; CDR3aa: CAWRFFGENSSNYGYTF; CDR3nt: TGTGCCTGGAGGTTCTTCGGGGAAAATTCTTCTAACTATGGCTACACCTTC
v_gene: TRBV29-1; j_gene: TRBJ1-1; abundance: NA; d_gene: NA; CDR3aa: CSVRYSYTEAFF; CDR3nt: TGCAGCGTTCGTTACAGTTACACTGAAGCTTTCTTT